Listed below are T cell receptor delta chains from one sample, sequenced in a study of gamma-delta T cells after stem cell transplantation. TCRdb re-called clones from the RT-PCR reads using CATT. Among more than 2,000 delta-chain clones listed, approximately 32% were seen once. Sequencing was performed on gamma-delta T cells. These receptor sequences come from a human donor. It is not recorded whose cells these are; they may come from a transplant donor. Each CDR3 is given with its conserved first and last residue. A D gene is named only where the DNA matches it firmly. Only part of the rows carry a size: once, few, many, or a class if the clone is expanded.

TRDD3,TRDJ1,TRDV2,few,TGTGCCTGTGACACCCTGGGGGTCTACACCGATAAACTCATCTTT,CACDTLGVYTDKLIF
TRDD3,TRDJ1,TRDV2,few,TGTGCCTGTGACGCCCTACTGGGGACCCACACCGATAAACTCATCTTT,CACDALLGTHTDKLIF
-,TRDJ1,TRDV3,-,TGTGCCTTTTCCTTCCCAAGCACCGATAAACTCATCTTT,CAFSFPSTDKLIF
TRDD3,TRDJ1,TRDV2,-,TGTGCCTGTGACACCGTAGGGGATACGCACACCGATAAACTCATCTTT,CACDTVGDTHTDKLIF
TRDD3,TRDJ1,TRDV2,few,TGTGCCTGTGACACCGTTCGGGGGATACCGGAAACCGATAAACTCATCTTT,CACDTVRGIPETDKLIF
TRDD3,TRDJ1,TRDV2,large,TGTGCCTGTGACATCGTACTGGGGGAATCAGGGCGCAGGACCGATAAACTCATCTTT,CACDIVLGESGRRTDKLIF
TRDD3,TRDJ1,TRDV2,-,TGTGCCTGTGTCGAACTGGGGGATAAGTCGGAACTCATCTTT,CACVELGDKSELIF
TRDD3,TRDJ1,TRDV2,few,TGTGCCTGTGACGCCTGGGGGACGACCGATAAACTCATCTTT,CACDAWGTTDKLIF
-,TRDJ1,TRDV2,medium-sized,TGTGCCTGTGACACCGTCCCGGATAAGTACACCGATAAACTCATCTTT,CACDTVPDKYTDKLIF
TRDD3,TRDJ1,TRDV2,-,TGTGCCTGTGACATCCTAAGGGATGTACTGGGGGATACGGGCGATAAACTCATCTTT,CACDILRDVLGDTGDKLIF
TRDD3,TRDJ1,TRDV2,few,TGTGCCTGTGACCACCTTCCCGCAGTACTGGGGGATCCTACCGATAAACTCATCTTT,CACDHLPAVLGDPTDKLIF
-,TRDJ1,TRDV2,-,TGTGCCTGTGACAGTCTTCCTACTGTCTCTGAGGGGATAGTGGAGGGTAAACTCATCTTT,CACDSLPTVSEGIVEGKLIF
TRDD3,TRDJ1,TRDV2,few,TGTGCCTGTGACACGCTGGGGATAGCCGATAAACTCATCTTT,CACDTLGIADKLIF
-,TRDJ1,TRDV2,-,TGTGCCTGTGACACGGTGTTGGGGGGGAGGGCCTCATACACCGATAAACTCATCTTT,CACDTVLGGRASYTDKLIF
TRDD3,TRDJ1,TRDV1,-,TGTGCTCTTGGGGGCCCTTCTTCCTGGGGGATACGACCTCCCTCAGGCGATAAACTCATCTTT,CALGGPSSWGIRPPSGDKLIF
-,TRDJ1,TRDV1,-,TGTGCTCTTGGGGAGCTCGGGGGAATTCACTGGGCTTCCGATAAACTCATCTTT,CALGELGGIHWASDKLIF
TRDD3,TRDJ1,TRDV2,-,TGTGCCTGTGACAAGTTGGGGGATACCGATAAACTCATCTTT,CACDKLGDTDKLIF
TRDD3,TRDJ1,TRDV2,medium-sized,TGTGCCTGTGACATCTGGGGGAGGACCGATAAACTCATCTTT,CACDIWGRTDKLIF
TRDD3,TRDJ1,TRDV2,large,TGTGCCTGTGACACCGTCGGTCTGGGGGATACGACATTCGATAAACTCATCTTT,CACDTVGLGDTTFDKLIF
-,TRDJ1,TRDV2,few,TGTGCCTGTGACACCGTGGGCGATAAACTCATCTTT,CACDTVGDKLIF
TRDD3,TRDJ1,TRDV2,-,TGTGCCCGTGACATTCTACTTCTGGGGGATAAAGGTGCCGATAAACTCATCTTT,CARDILLLGDKGADKLIF
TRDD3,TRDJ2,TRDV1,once,TGTGCTCTTGGGGAATCATTCCCTACGGTTGTACTGGGGGATACGCTGTCAGCTTTGACAGCACAACTCTTCTTT,CALGESFPTVVLGDTLSALTAQLFF
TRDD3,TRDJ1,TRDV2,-,TGTGCCTGTGACACCGCCCCTTCTCTGTACTGGGGGGATACAGGCGACCACACCGATAAACTCATCTTT,CACDTAPSLYWGDTGDHTDKLIF
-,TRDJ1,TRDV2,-,TGCGCCTGTGACAAGCTGGGGACCCCTTCGTACACCGATAAACTCATCTTT,CACDKLGTPSYTDKLIF
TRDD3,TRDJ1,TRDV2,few,TGTGCCTGTGACACCCTGGGGGAAAACGATAAACTCATCTTT,CACDTLGENDKLIF
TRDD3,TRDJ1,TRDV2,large,TGTGCCTGTGTGGGGCTGGGGGATGCCGCGGACACCGATAAACTCATCTTT,CACVGLGDAADTDKLIF